The T cell receptor (beta chain) under discussion was sequenced for a study of T-cell reconstitution after alpha-beta-depleted transplantation in children. A library of TCRbeta sequences, prepared with unique molecular identifiers, was generated. One entry per CDR3 protein results from TCRdb running MiXCR on the PCR reads. The sample lists a few hundred thousand distinct CDR3 sequences, 10% to 15% occurring once. V lost 1 base to trimming and J lost 0 bases, with 16 bases between them. The CDR3 has 18 amino acids. Germline CDR1 is SGHDT and CDR2 is YYEEEE. General observations from the study: A year had passed since transplant, and T-cell counts and diversity by then came mostly from newly produced T cells. Reported findings indicate that, about two months after transplant, alpha-beta T cells came from several hundred expanded clones, which were derived from non-depleted graft cells. Several patients had high TCRbeta diversity at day 60; it came from surviving recipient T cells and thymic progenitors.

This clonotype was counted ten times or more. Its antigen is undetermined. This sequence originates from a male patient aged 10-17 years who had a stem cell transplant for acute myeloid leukemia, so the T cells may come from the graft donor. This chain joins TRBV5-6 and TRBJ1-4; D unclear. The source material was PBMCs, mostly from graft donor cells, sampled 360 days after TCRalphabeta/CD19-depleted stem cell transplant. CDR3 amino acids: CASSLIVDLNPTNEKLFF. Written as DNA, the CDR3 is TGTGCCAGCAGCTTGATTGTGGACCTCAACCCAACTAATGAAAAACTGTTTTTT.